These 6 T cell receptor beta chains came from one sample sequenced in a study of blood T cell repertoires in COVID-19. TCRdb's copy holds only in-frame clones and misses some; the assay was immunoSEQ multiplex PCR. The sample consists of roughly 150,000 clones, approximately 84% of them appearing once. Sequences were obtained from peripheral blood. The origin of the receptors is an elderly woman with COVID-19, enrolled during active disease.

This rearrangement joins TRBV5-1 to TRBJ2-7; unclear D gene. Trimming shortened V by 3 bases and J by 6 bases, and 13 bases separated the two germline ends. The CDR3 is 13 amino acids. Germline loops: CDR1 SGHRS, CDR2 YFSETQ. The CDR3 DNA reads as TGCGCCAGCAGCTCTCAGCCGGGTGGCGAGCAGTACTTC. Its translation is CASSSQPGGEQYF.

The chain employs TRBV2 and TRBJ2-2, with no clear D. The CDR3 has 13 amino acids. V dropped 4 bases and J dropped 1 base, with 4 bases sitting between them. Germline values: CDR1 SNHLY, CDR2 FYNNEI. CDR3 residues: CASSAVNTGELFF. CDR3 in DNA: TGTGCCAGCAGTGCTGTGAACACCGGGGAGCTGTTTTTT.

This chain joins TRBV7-2 and TRBJ1-2, with D possibly matching TRBD1 (5 bases). Deletions cut 1 base from V and 4 bases from J, with 13 bases between. The CDR3 covers 15 residues. Germline V gene sequence: CDR1 SGHTA, CDR2 FQGNSA. This CDR3 is CASSLVQGRVYGYTF. CDR3 in DNA: TGTGCCAGCAGCTTAGTGCAGGGTAGAGTCTATGGCTACACCTTC.

This clone was picked up a small number of times. The chain combines TRBV7-9 with TRBJ1-5; D uncertain. Per germline, CDR1 SEHNR and CDR2 FQNEAQ (reference sequence). The CDR3 runs to 13 residues. Trimming left V 2 bases short and J 2 bases short, with 4 bases between. The CDR3 nucleotides read TGTGCCAGCAGCTTACAGGGCAATCAGCCCCAGCATTTT. Residues: CASSLQGNQPQHF.

This chain joins TRBV30 and TRBJ1-5; TRBD1 is a possible D gene (5 bases). The CDR3 is 13 amino acids. Trimming left V 2 bases short and J 6 bases short, with 11 bases between. The germline V gene encodes CDR1 GTSNPN and CDR2 SVGIG (reference sequence). The CDR3 here is CAWSLQGSQPQHF. For the CDR3, the DNA is TGTGCCTGGAGTCTTCAGGGAAGTCAGCCCCAGCATTTT.

This clone was observed a handful of times. The chain has TRBV7-3 and TRBJ1-3; D gene ambiguous. The V end was cut by 3 bases, the J end by 2 bases, with 8 bases between. Germline V lookup: CDR1 SGHTA, CDR2 FQGTGA. The CDR3 is 14 amino acids. CDR3 protein: CASSFLSAGNTIYF. The CDR3 DNA is TGTGCCAGCAGCTTTTTAAGCGCTGGAAACACCATATATTTT. The variable domain in full, completed from reference TRBV7-3 and TRBJ1-3, reads GAGVSQTPSNKVTEKGKYVELRCDPISGHTALYWYRQSLGQGPEFLIYFQGTGAADDSGLPNDRFFAVRPEGSVSTLKIQRTERGDSAVYLCASSFLSAGNTIYFGEGSWLTVV.